This TCR beta chain was recovered during a study of T-cell reconstitution after alpha-beta-depleted transplantation in children (dated by TCRdb to about 2016). In the study overall: Using TCR repertoire profiling, the study quantitatively followed how T-cell immune reconstitution unfolded in children after TCRalphabeta/CD19-depleted allogeneic hematopoietic cell transplantation.

This clonotype was counted at least ten times. Its target antigen remains unknown. No qualities accompany the bases; no much larger clone lies one base away. The library was built by means of PCR. Sequenced on an Illumina HiSeq 2500. To normalize quantification of the TCRbeta repertoire, the TCR libraries were built with molecular barcoding that relied on unique molecular identifiers. TCRdb reprocessed the public reads (quality trimming at Q25 with fastp, clone calling with MiXCR) and kept in-frame beta chains. CDR3 protein duplicates are merged, each entry listing the most common genes and DNA. This sample gives 440,000 or so distinct CDR3 sequences in total; around two fifths of them show up just once. The biggest ten clones account for under 35% of the sample. Findings and caveats that apply to the study as a whole: The apparently early alphabetaT-cell count recovery about two months after transplant was reportedly dependent on only several hundred rapidly expanded clones derived from non-depleted graft cells. Hyperexpanded clone frequencies declined over subsequent months; after one year, T-cell counts and TCRbeta diversity were mostly attributed to newly produced T cells. In some patients, the high TCRbeta diversity seen at day 60 was put down to recipient T cells and intrathymic progenitors that had survived conditioning.

The CDR3 numbers 13 residues from cysteine through phenylalanine. This entry keeps only the CDR3 DNA: 39 bases, framed from base 1. Between the V and J ends, shortened by 2 bases and 9 bases respectively, the junction contains 14 bases. Taken from the germline V gene (reference sequence), the CDR1 and CDR2 loops are DFQATT and SNEGSKA. The sample's treatment or condition, from its label and the paper: allogeneic hematopoietic cell transplantation with graft depleted of TCRalphabeta T cells and CD19 B cells. The transplant recipients were children given TCRalphabeta/CD19-depleted allogeneic hematopoietic cell grafts.

This receptor was obtained from a girl under 10 years old with aplastic anemia, due to receive a stem cell transplant. The rearrangement combines TRBV20-1 with TRBJ2-1; the D gene is perhaps TRBD1, from 5 matching bases. This specimen was PBMCs, taken before TCRalphabeta/CD19-depleted stem cell transplant. The DNA reads TGCAGTGCTAGAAGACAGAACCCACCTGAGCAGTTCTTC. It encodes CSARRQNPPEQFF.